The 15 T cell receptor beta chains listed next were all sequenced from one sample in a study of blood T cell repertoires in COVID-19. The repertoire was sequenced with immunoSEQ multiplex PCR; TCRdb's copy has only in-frame clones and lacks some. This sample yields more than 95,000 clones, of which 60% to 85% are seen a single time; approximately 5.6% belongs to the top ten. Sequencing was performed on peripheral blood. The receptors derive from a man between 65 and 85 years old with acute or convalescent COVID-19.

This chain connects TRBV27 to TRBJ2-7; possibly TRBD2 for D (6 bases). The V end lost 4 bases, the J end lost 4 bases, and 11 bases lay between the germline ends. Germline V lookup: CDR1 MNHEY, CDR2 SMNVEV (reference sequence). CDR3 size: 13 residues. CDR3 in amino acids: CASSYAGSYEQYF. CDR3 DNA: TGTGCCAGCAGTTATGCGGGAAGTTACGAGCAGTACTTC.

V and J are TRBV28 and TRBJ2-7, with 10 positions matching TRBD2. The trim removed 4 bases at V and 2 bases at J, leaving 11 bases unmatched. Germline values: CDR1 MDHEN, CDR2 SYDVKM. The CDR3 consists of 17 residues. In DNA form, the CDR3 reads TGTGCCAGCAGTTCCACGACAGGACTAGCGGAAACCTACGAGCAGTACTTC. This encodes CASSSTTGLAETYEQYF. Variable domain in full (rest from reference TRBV28 and TRBJ2-7): DVKVTQSSRYLVKRTGEKVFLECVQDMDHENMFWYRQDPGLGLRLIYFSYDVKMKEKGDIPEGYSVSREKKERFSLILESASTNQTSMYLCASSSTTGLAETYEQYFGPGTRLTVT.

The rearrangement joins TRBV7-8 to TRBJ2-3, with D possibly TRBD2 on 6 matching bases. CDR3 size: 14 residues. CDR1 SGHVS and CDR2 FQNEAQ come from the germline V gene. V shed 5 bases and J shed 2 bases, with 11 bases lying between them. The CDR3 sequence: CASSLLAVTDTQYF. In DNA form, the CDR3 reads TGTGCCAGCAGCCTACTAGCAGTCACAGATACGCAGTATTTT.

The rearrangement links TRBV7-2 to TRBJ1-1; D is possibly TRBD1 (5 bases). The CDR3 length is 13 residues. The ends were cut back, 3 bases at V and 3 bases at J, with 8 bases in the middle. Germline V gene lookup returns CDR1 SGHTA and CDR2 FQGNSA. For the CDR3, the DNA is TGTGCCAGCAGCTTGACCAGGGACACTGAAGCTTTCTTT. Amino acids: CASSLTRDTEAFF.

The rearrangement uses TRBV5-4 and TRBJ2-1, with D perhaps TRBD1 (5 bases). From germline, CDR1 is SGHNT and CDR2 YYREEE (reference sequence). V was trimmed by 5 bases and J by 2 bases, leaving 14 bases between them. The CDR3 is 15 amino acids. The CDR3 spells CASRTQVYPYNEQFF. The CDR3 region has the DNA TGTGCCAGCAGGACACAGGTATACCCCTACAATGAGCAGTTCTTC.

V usage is TRBV9 and J usage is TRBJ1-1; the D gene is possibly TRBD1 (6 bases). The CDR3 runs to 15 residues. Per germline, CDR1 SGDLS and CDR2 YYNGEE. V was clipped by 4 bases and J by 0 bases, with 13 bases between them. The CDR3, as DNA: TGTGCCAGCAGCCCGGCGGACAGTCTGAACACTGAAGCTTTCTTT. Protein sequence: CASSPADSLNTEAFF.

The gene calls are TRBV5-4 and TRBJ1-2; 7 bases align to TRBD1. The CDR3 runs to 15 residues. The V segment lost 5 bases and the J segment 0 bases; nucleotides outside the gene matches: 7. CDR1 is SGHNT, CDR2 YYREEE, per germline (reference sequence). CDR3 sequence (DNA): TGTGCCAGCAGGACGGGACAGCCAGCTAACTATGGCTACACCTTC. This gives the protein CASRTGQPANYGYTF.

This clone was seen a handful of times. The J gene is TRBJ2-4, the V gene TRBV11-3; D uncertain. Germline V gene sequence: CDR1 SGHNT, CDR2 YENEEA. V was shortened by 1 base and J by 1 base, with 14 bases between the two germline ends. This CDR3 is built from 17 residues. The CDR3 sequence: CASSLARFRLAKNIQYF. CDR3 nucleotide sequence: TGTGCCAGCAGCTTAGCTCGTTTCAGGTTGGCCAAAAACATTCAGTACTTC.

The chain joins TRBV9 to TRBJ1-1; D gene ambiguous. The CDR3 is made up of 13 amino acids. Germline V lookup: CDR1 SGDLS, CDR2 YYNGEE. Trimming stripped 0 bases from V and 1 base from J, with 4 bases between. CDR3 in amino acids: CASSVAGNTEAFF. The CDR3 nucleotides read TGTGCCAGCAGCGTAGCAGGGAACACTGAAGCTTTCTTT.

This chain uses TRBV7-2 with TRBJ2-7, with 8 positions matching TRBD1. CDR3 size: 15 residues. V shed 1 base and J 4 bases; nucleotides not matched to a gene: 6. In germline, CDR1 is SGHTA, CDR2 FQGNSA. CDR3 sequence: CASSLVRGRQYEQYF. In nucleotides, the CDR3 is TGTGCCAGCAGCTTAGTCAGGGGGCGCCAATACGAGCAGTACTTC.

The chain couples TRBV19 to TRBJ2-5; D uncertain. V shed 6 bases and J shed 3 bases, with 14 bases lying between them. CDR3 size: 14 residues. CDR1 is LNHDA and CDR2 is SQIVND in the germline V gene (reference sequence). The CDR3 nucleotides are TGTGCCAGTAGCCGAGGCTACTCCAAAGAGACCCAGTACTTC. This translates into CASSRGYSKETQYF.

Worth noting for this clone: At one end the junction does not follow the germline gene, possibly because of a read error. The genes are TRBV11-2 and TRBJ1-2; perhaps TRBD1 as D (6 bases). The length of the CDR3 is 15 residues. Germline CDR1 and CDR2: SGHAT and FQNNGV. This CDR3 reads CARSSPGGGASGYTF. CDR3 coding DNA: TGTGCCCGCAGCTCGCCGGGGGGGGGCGCCTCTGGCTACACCTTC.

This sequence joins TRBV6-5 and TRBJ1-2; D may be TRBD1 (6 bases). Germline-derived CDR1 and CDR2 are MNHEY and SVGAGI. V shed 2 bases and J shed 0 bases, with 13 bases lying between them. The CDR3 length is 16 residues. DNA of the CDR3: TGTGCCAGCAGTTACGGGTCGGGGACAACTAACTATGGCTACACCTTC. It translates to CASSYGSGTTNYGYTF.

The rearrangement joins TRBV28 to TRBJ2-7; D possibly corresponds to TRBD1 (5 bases). V was clipped by 7 bases and J by 3 bases, with 10 bases between them. There are 12 residues in the CDR3. Looked up from germline, CDR1 is MDHEN and CDR2 is SYDVKM. This CDR3 reads CASTKQGYEQYF. CDR3 DNA: TGTGCCAGCACCAAGCAGGGCTACGAGCAGTACTTC.

This chain connects TRBV7-9 to TRBJ2-7; D possibly corresponds to TRBD1 (6 bases). CDR1 is SEHNR and CDR2 is FQNEAQ in the germline V gene (reference sequence). V lost 5 bases and J lost 2, with 16 bases in between. There are 15 residues in the CDR3. CDR3 DNA sequence: TGTGCCAGCAGCCTCGACAGGAGTGGGACCTACGAGCAGTACTTC. Its translation: CASSLDRSGTYEQYF.